Following are 16 T cell receptor beta chains from one sample sequenced in a study of early T cells in non-severe SARS-CoV-2 infection (dated by TCRdb to the early 2020s). Library generation was performed with 5' RACE. Sequencing was performed on a NextSeq 500. TCRdb reprocessed the public reads (quality trimming at Q25 with fastp, clone calling with MiXCR) and kept in-frame beta chains. Each record represents a unique CDR3 protein, reported with the most common genes and DNA among its rows. The sample table contains about 92,000 distinct CDR3 sequences; only one count was recorded for 11% to 15% of them. 6.1% of the sample comes from the top ten. Sequenced material: whole blood. These receptors originate from an adult who was a healthcare worker with PCR-confirmed SARS-CoV-2 infection or an uninfected control (not recorded which).

As DNA, the CDR3 is TGTGCCAGCAGTCTCGGCGGGGGCGGACTAGATACGCAGTATTTT. The encoded protein is CASSLGGGGLDTQYF. The chain uses TRBV28 and TRBJ2-3, with D possibly being TRBD2 (7 bases). CDR3 length equals 15 residues. V lost 5 bases, J lost 5 bases, and 17 bases lay in between. Germline V CDR1 and CDR2: MDHEN, SYDVKM.

This clonotype was counted at least ten times. V gene TRBV12-3 or TRBV12-4 combines with J gene TRBJ1-5, with D hard to call. The CDR3 is 14 amino acids. Trimming shortened V by 2 bases and J by 2 bases, and 7 bases separated the two germline ends. The CDR3 loop is CASSLNRGNQPQHF. The CDR3 DNA reads as TGTGCCAGCAGTTTAAACAGAGGCAATCAGCCCCAGCATTTT.

This clonotype was counted between two and nine times. The chain combines TRBV6-1 with TRBJ1-2; D gene ambiguous. CDR3 length: 12 amino acids. Trimming stripped 3 bases from V and 8 bases from J, with 10 bases between. CDR1 and CDR2 from the germline V gene are MNHNS and SASEGT. This CDR3 reads CASSEWGPGYTF. CDR3 DNA sequence: TGTGCCAGCAGTGAGTGGGGTCCAGGCTACACCTTC.

This clonotype was recorded many times. This sequence joins TRBV11-3 and TRBJ2-1; 10 nucleotides agree with TRBD1. This CDR3 comprises 14 residues. Per the germline V gene, CDR1 is SGHNT and CDR2 is YENEEA. With V trimmed by 5 bases and J by 6 bases, 4 bases remained unmatched. CDR3 region: CASSTRTGGNEQFF. CDR3 DNA: TGTGCCAGCAGCACCCGGACAGGGGGCAATGAGCAGTTCTTC. Complete variable domain (other parts from reference TRBV11-3 and TRBJ2-1): EAGVVQSPRYKIIEKKQPVAFWCNPISGHNTLYWYLQNLGQGPELLIRYENEEAVDDSQLPKDRFSAERLKGVDSTLKIQPAELGDSAVYLCASSTRTGGNEQFFGPGTRLTVL.

The chain carries TRBV5-1 and TRBJ2-7, with 7 bases that match TRBD2. After removal of 4 bases from V and 0 bases from J, the junction contained 10 bases not matched to a gene. Germline V CDR1 and CDR2: SGHRS, YFSETQ. CDR3 length: 16 residues. The DNA of the CDR3 is TGCGCCAGCAGCCCGGGGAGGGGTCCTACCTCCTACGAGCAGTACTTC. Translating gives CASSPGRGPTSYEQYF. Drawing the rest from reference TRBV5-1 and TRBJ2-7, the complete variable domain is KAGVTQTPRYLIKTRGQQVTLSCSPISGHRSVSWYQQTPGQGLQFLFEYFSETQRNKGNFPGRFSGRQFSNSRSEMNVSTLELGDSALYLCASSPGRGPTSYEQYFGPGTRLTVT.

This clonotype was counted ten times or more. This rearrangement joins TRBV12-5 to TRBJ1-4; D might be TRBD1 (6 bases). V lost 5 bases, J lost 14 bases, and 12 bases lay in between. Germline V gene lookup returns CDR1 LGHNT and CDR2 FRNRAP. The CDR3 covers 11 residues. The CDR3 loop reads CASGIGQSLFF. CDR3 coding DNA: TGTGCTAGTGGTATAGGACAGAGTCTGTTTTTT.

This clonotype was counted only a few times. The chain uses TRBV3-1 and TRBJ2-3, with D possibly being TRBD2 (6 bases). The CDR3 runs to 17 residues. V gave up 1 base and J gave up 2 bases, with 16 bases separating them. Per germline, CDR1 LGHDT and CDR2 YNNKEL (reference sequence). CDR3 DNA sequence: TGTGCCAGCAGCCAAGGGCTCGATGAGCGGGCCACAGATACGCAGTATTTT. It is translated as CASSQGLDERATDTQYF.

This clonotype was picked up many times. The chain is built from TRBV5-6 and TRBJ1-1; D unclear. CDR3 size: 11 residues. Trimming took 4 bases from V and 8 from J, leaving 9 bases between them. Germline CDR1 is SGHDT and CDR2 is YYEEEE. The CDR3 loop is CASSRTTEAFF. CDR3 nucleotides: TGTGCCAGCAGCCGGACGACCGAAGCTTTCTTT.

This clonotype was seen ten or more times. The rearrangement links TRBV19 to TRBJ1-1, with D hard to call. Trimming pared 5 bases from V and 1 base from J, leaving 11 bases between. The CDR3 spans 14 residues. CDR1 is LNHDA and CDR2 is SQIVND in the germline V gene (reference sequence). As DNA, the CDR3 is TGTGCCAGTAGTTTTGGGGTGGCGAACACTGAAGCTTTCTTT. Translation: CASSFGVANTEAFF.

The chain uses TRBV27 and TRBJ1-5; 10 nucleotides line up with TRBD1. The ends lost 5 bases at V and 5 bases at J; junction bases unmatched: 6. Per germline, CDR1 MNHEY and CDR2 SMNVEV (reference sequence). The CDR3 spans 15 residues. Here the CDR3 reads CASSPWTGGDQPQHF. The CDR3 coding sequence is TGTGCCAGCAGTCCCTGGACAGGGGGGGATCAGCCCCAGCATTTT.

This clonotype appeared many times. The chain combines TRBV7-9 with TRBJ1-2, with 8 bases lining up with TRBD1. The CDR3 covers 14 residues. The ends lost 5 bases at V and 6 bases at J; junction bases unmatched: 8. The germline CDR1 and CDR2 sequences are SEHNR and FQNEAQ (reference sequence). The CDR3 protein is CASSDRGRADGYTF. The CDR3 region has the DNA TGTGCCAGCAGCGACAGGGGCCGGGCGGATGGCTACACCTTC.

This chain uses TRBV11-2 with TRBJ2-5; no definite D call. CDR1 and CDR2 (germline): SGHAT, FQNNGV. With 0 bases removed from V and 7 bases from J, the gap between germline ends came to 15 bases. The CDR3 loop spans 15 amino acids. The CDR3 sequence: CASSLEGPFKGTQYF. The CDR3 nucleotides read TGTGCCAGCAGCTTAGAAGGGCCCTTTAAAGGGACCCAGTACTTC.

This clonotype turned up a few times. This chain connects TRBV15 to TRBJ2-1, with 11 bases aligning to TRBD2. The V gene end was trimmed by 3 bases and the J gene end by 9 bases; junction bases not matched to a gene: 13. Germline values: CDR1 LNHNV, CDR2 YYDKDF (reference sequence). The CDR3 runs to 17 residues. CDR3 in amino acids: CATSRSSGGNWVAEQFF. In DNA form, the CDR3 reads TGTGCCACCAGCAGGTCTAGCGGGGGGAATTGGGTAGCTGAGCAGTTCTTC.

The chain links TRBV9 to TRBJ2-4; D is unclear. Germline CDR1 reads SGDLS; CDR2 reads YYNGEE. The CDR3 length is 14 residues. The V gene lost 2 bases and the J gene lost 1 base, with 7 bases spanning the gap. The CDR3 spells CASSVSQAKNIQYF. CDR3 DNA: TGTGCCAGCAGCGTCTCACAGGCCAAAAACATTCAGTACTTC.

The chain is built from TRBV6-2 or TRBV6-3 and TRBJ1-2, with D maybe TRBD1 (5 bases). Germline-derived CDR1 and CDR2 are MNHEY and SVGEGT. The CDR3 totals 12 residues. CDR3 nucleotides: TGTGTCCAGTCTGGGGCAGACTATGGCTACACCTTC. Translating it yields CVQSGADYGYTF.

This clonotype was counted at least ten times. This chain uses TRBV12-3 or TRBV12-4 with TRBJ1-1; D uncertain. CDR3 length: 14 residues. V was clipped by 5 bases and J by 1 base, with 11 bases between them. CDR3 sequence: CASSPPWENTEAFF. The DNA of the CDR3 is TGTGCCAGCAGTCCCCCTTGGGAGAACACTGAAGCTTTCTTT.